The 14 T cell receptor beta chains below were found in one sample sequenced in a study of cytomegalovirus exposure and HLA in healthy donors. A multiplex PCR was run with 60 Vbeta primers and 13 Jbeta primers. Sequenced by immunoSEQ multiplex PCR; TCRdb stores in-frame clones only, minus some. The sample has 150,000 to 200,000 clones, roughly 80% seen once. Sequencing was carried out using PBMCs. These receptors came from a man aged 18 to 35 in good health and CMV-seropositive.

Here the CDR3 reads CASSRRGGETQYF. Written as DNA, the CDR3 is TGTGCCAGCAGCCGCAGGGGCGGAGAGACCCAGTACTTC. V and J are TRBV27 and TRBJ2-5; D might be TRBD1 (6 bases). The germline V gene encodes CDR1 MNHEY and CDR2 SMNVEV (reference sequence). This CDR3 is built from 13 residues. V gave up 6 bases and J gave up 4 bases, with 12 bases separating them.

This chain uses TRBV5-4 with TRBJ2-2, with D possibly TRBD1 on 8 matching bases. The CDR3 has 14 amino acids. Germline values: CDR1 SGHNT, CDR2 YYREEE (reference sequence). V was pared by 5 bases and J by 6 bases, with 14 bases between. The CDR3 is CASSQQGGAGELFF. DNA for the CDR3: TGTGCCAGCAGTCAACAGGGGGGGGCCGGGGAGCTGTTTTTT.

The genes are TRBV5-1 and TRBJ2-1; 9 bases match TRBD2. Looked up from germline, CDR1 is SGHRS and CDR2 is YFSETQ. The CDR3 has 14 amino acids. With 0 bases clipped from V and 9 bases from J, the junction kept 4 bases outside the gene matches. For the CDR3, the DNA is TGCGCCAGCAGCTTGGCGGCGGGGGGGGGTGAGCAGTTCTTC. Translated: CASSLAAGGGEQFF.

This chain connects TRBV19 to TRBJ1-4; maybe TRBD1 (5 bases). Trimming shortened V by 10 bases and J by 4 bases, and 16 bases separated the two germline ends. The germline V gene encodes CDR1 LNHDA and CDR2 SQIVND (reference sequence). This CDR3 has 14 residues. CDR3 region: CATKGAAINEKLFF. DNA of the CDR3: TGTGCCACGAAAGGGGCAGCAATTAATGAAAAACTGTTTTTT. The full variable domain, rest sourced from reference TRBV19 and TRBJ1-4, is DGGITQSPKYLFRKEGQNVTLSCEQNLNHDAMYWYRQDPGQGLRLIYYSQIVNDFQKGDIAEGYSVSREKKESFPLTVTSAQKNPTAFYLCATKGAAINEKLFFGSGTQLSVL.

Of note for this clone: The junction departs from germline at one end; a sequencing error may be responsible. The rearrangement links TRBV30 to TRBJ2-1; 11 nucleotides align to TRBD2. The CDR3 is made up of 13 amino acids. CDR1 is GTSNPN and CDR2 is SVGIG in the germline V gene (reference sequence). CDR3 DNA sequence: TGTGCCTGGAGGCTAGCGGGAGGCCAGACGTTGCTCTTC. It translates to CAWRLAGGQTLLF.

This clone came up once. The chain has TRBV4-1 and TRBJ2-7; 7 bases agree with TRBD2. The CDR3 runs to 14 residues. Germline V lookup: CDR1 MGHRA, CDR2 YSYEKL. Unmatched junction bases numbered 7, after V lost 1 base and J lost 7 bases. The CDR3 is CASSQGIAGGEQYF. The DNA of the CDR3 is TGCGCCAGCAGCCAAGGAATAGCGGGCGGGGAGCAGTACTTC.

J is TRBJ1-1 and V is TRBV5-1, with D perhaps TRBD1 (5 bases). Germline CDR1 is SGHRS and CDR2 is YFSETQ. The germline V and J ends were trimmed by 3 bases and 2 bases, with 14 bases remaining between them. This CDR3 contains 15 residues. CDR3: CASSSERGGNTEAFF. CDR3 DNA sequence: TGCGCCAGCAGCTCGGAACGGGGGGGTAACACTGAAGCTTTCTTT.

Points on this clone: One end of the junction does not line up with germline, which may come from a read error. This rearrangement joins TRBV2 to TRBJ1-1; weak D call: TRBD1 (6 bases). Germline CDR1 SNHLY, CDR2 FYNNEI. CDR3 size: 10 residues. As DNA, the CDR3 is TGTGCCAGCTTTCAGAGCGGGACAACATTT. As protein: CASFQSGTTF.

The chain is built from TRBV11-2 and TRBJ1-1; TRBD1 agrees at 7 bases. Germline CDR1 and CDR2: SGHAT and FQNNGV. The CDR3 spans 14 residues. With V trimmed by 3 bases and J by 4 bases, 5 bases remained unmatched. The CDR3 sequence is CASSFRGSGTEAFF. In nucleotides, the CDR3 is TGTGCCAGCAGCTTCAGGGGGTCGGGCACTGAAGCTTTCTTT.

In its sample, this clone was seen a few times. V and J are TRBV7-6 and TRBJ1-1; D is undetermined. The CDR3 is 14 amino acids. Per germline, CDR1 SGHVS and CDR2 FNYEAQ. Trimming left V 6 bases short and J 0 bases short, with 11 bases between. The CDR3 spells CASSRDTMNTEAFF. CDR3 sequence (DNA): TGTGCCAGCAGTCGTGACACCATGAACACTGAAGCTTTCTTT.

The rearrangement uses TRBV18 and TRBJ2-7; 8 bases agree with TRBD1. Germline CDR1 and CDR2: KGHSH and LQKENI. This CDR3 has 14 amino acids. V trimming: 4 bases; J trimming: 8 bases; junction bases outside the gene matches: 10. Written as DNA, the CDR3 is TGTGCCAGCTCACTGGTCGACAGGGGTAAACAGCAGTACTTC. This translates into CASSLVDRGKQQYF.

The chain joins TRBV5-6 to TRBJ2-1; D is unresolved. The CDR3 sequence is 14 residues long. Germline CDR1 and CDR2: SGHDT and YYEEEE. Between the trimmed V and J ends, which lost 4 bases and 5 bases, there was a span of 13 bases. The CDR3 loop is CASSPEDRDNEQFF. The CDR3 region has the DNA TGTGCCAGCAGCCCCGAAGACCGGGACAATGAGCAGTTCTTC.

The chain employs TRBV14 and TRBJ2-5, with D perhaps TRBD2 (6 bases). Germline CDR1 reads SGHDN; CDR2 reads FVKESK. Trimming took off 5 bases at V and 1 base at J, with 8 bases between the two ends. This CDR3 contains 13 residues. The CDR3 nucleotides read TGTGCCAGCAGCTTGGGGGGCCAAGAGACCCAGTACTTC. Protein: CASSLGGQETQYF.

CDR3 sequence: CASSSTGGEEKLFF. In nucleotides, the CDR3 is TGCGCCAGCAGCTCCACGGGGGGTGAGGAAAAACTGTTTTTT. J is TRBJ1-4 and V is TRBV4-3; D perhaps matches TRBD1 (5 bases). Germline-derived CDR1 and CDR2 are LGHNA and YSLEER. V was trimmed by 5 bases and J by 8 bases, leaving 15 bases between them. This CDR3 has 14 amino acids.